A selection of T cell receptor beta chains follows, all from one sample in a study of blood T cell repertoires in COVID-19. Libraries were prepared by immunoSEQ multiplex PCR; TCRdb keeps only in-frame clonotypes and omits some of them. Among about 68,000 clones, approximately 90% were seen once, and the ten largest hold around 5%. The sequencing input was peripheral blood. These receptors all stem from a woman between 55 and 75 years old with active COVID-19. Each CDR3 is given without its conserved first and last residue. Each record gives: V gene, J gene, D gene, CDR3 protein. The D gene is left open where the match is weak.

>TRBV11-3|TRBJ2-1|TRBD2
ASSPGRSSYNEQF
>TRBV4-1|TRBJ2-5|TRBD2
ASSSGTSGNYQETQY
>TRBV5-1|TRBJ2-2|TRBD2
ASSLGGSDDTGELF
>TRBV2|TRBJ2-4|TRBD1
ASRGDRGAKNIQY
>TRBV7-8|TRBJ2-5|TRBD2
ASSLDTGGPFGETQY
>TRBV3-1/TRBV3-2|TRBJ2-1|-
ASSQASNEQF
>TRBV7-2|TRBJ2-2|-
ASSRSGSSTGELF
>TRBV2|TRBJ2-1|-
ASSRDWSAEQF
>TRBV11-2|TRBJ2-7|TRBD2
ASSFTSGSNEQY
>TRBV19|TRBJ2-5|-
ASSPIRVGETQY
>TRBV2|TRBJ2-6|TRBD1
ASSKQGAHSGANVLT
>TRBV11-2|TRBJ2-1|-
ASGSYNEQF
>TRBV20-1|TRBJ2-1|-
SARETVEQF
>TRBV10-1|TRBJ2-3|TRBD1
ASVEDRAGTDTQY
>TRBV9|TRBJ2-1|TRBD2
ASSVVAGAAEQF
>TRBV27|TRBJ2-1|TRBD1
ASRDPGQGSNEQF
>TRBV19|TRBJ1-6|-
ASSVRHGSSPLH
>TRBV6-4|TRBJ2-1|TRBD2
ASSVGRDNEQF
>TRBV19|TRBJ2-3|TRBD1
ASSLQQGPLTDTQY
>TRBV18|TRBJ1-1|TRBD1
ASSEGQENTEAF
>TRBV6-5|TRBJ1-2|TRBD1
ASRRQGASRGYT
>TRBV28|TRBJ1-2|TRBD1
ASSLSSGTGVGGYT
>TRBV18|TRBJ2-6|-
ASSRDSLLASGANVLT
>TRBV2|TRBJ2-1|-
ASSEVKYNEQF
>TRBV5-1|TRBJ2-3|-
ASSLGPGRDTQY
>TRBV10-1|TRBJ2-5|-
ASSESGGQETQY
>TRBV19|TRBJ2-2|TRBD1
ATKQGAVTGELF
>TRBV6-5|TRBJ2-5|-
ASSFRREVAGTQY
>TRBV12-3/TRBV12-4|TRBJ2-7|-
ASRLQAYEQY
>TRBV14|TRBJ2-3|-
ASRRQATDTQY
>TRBV28|TRBJ1-2|-
ASSFPRGGLSNYGYT
>TRBV5-1|TRBJ2-1|-
ASSPLVVSSNEQF
>TRBV11-2|TRBJ2-3|TRBD2
ASSSLAGDMNTQY